This T cell receptor beta chain originates from a study of control samples from healthy donors and cancer patients. This clone showed up just a few times. The repertoire was sequenced with immunoSEQ multiplex PCR; TCRdb's copy has only in-frame clones and lacks some. The sample has tens of thousands of clones, about 88% seen once. V was pared by 0 bases and J by 0 bases, with 9 bases between. There are 16 residues in the CDR3. The V gene's germline CDR1 is LNHNV and CDR2 YYDKDF (reference sequence). The V and J genes are TRBV15 and TRBJ1-3; the D is unclear. Input material: PBMCs. This clonotype was sampled from a man aged 45-65 years with head and neck cancer. CDR3 sequence reads: CATSRDQGFSGNTIYF. For the CDR3, the DNA is TGTGCCACCAGCAGAGATCAAGGGTTCTCTGGAAACACCATATATTTT.